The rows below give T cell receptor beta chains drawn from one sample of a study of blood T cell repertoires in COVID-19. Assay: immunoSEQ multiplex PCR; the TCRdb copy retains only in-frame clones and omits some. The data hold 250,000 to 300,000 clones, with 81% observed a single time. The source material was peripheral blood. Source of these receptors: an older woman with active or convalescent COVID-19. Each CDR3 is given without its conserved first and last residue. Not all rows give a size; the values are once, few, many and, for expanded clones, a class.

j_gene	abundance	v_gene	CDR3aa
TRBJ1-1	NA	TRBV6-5	ASSYGGGRGTEAF
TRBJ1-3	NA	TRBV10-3	AISAQSSGNTIY
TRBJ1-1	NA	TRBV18	ASSPTGPGEAF
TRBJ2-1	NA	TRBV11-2	ASSLEGVLRSGGLVEQF
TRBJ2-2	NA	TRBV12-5	ASGLKGATGELF
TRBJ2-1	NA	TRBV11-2	ASSSGGYSYNEQF
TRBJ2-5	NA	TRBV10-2	ASSEPRDRGKETQY
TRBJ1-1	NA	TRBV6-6	ASGQPNTEAF
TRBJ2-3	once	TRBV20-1	SASVSGRHTDTQY
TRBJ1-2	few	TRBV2	ASRREGGGYT
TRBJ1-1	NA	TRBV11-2	ASSQNRGTGGAGFTEAF
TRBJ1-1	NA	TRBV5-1	ASSLNTGRNTEAF
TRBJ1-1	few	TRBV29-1	SAYRGQNTEAF
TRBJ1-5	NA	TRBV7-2	ASSLERQYSNQPQH
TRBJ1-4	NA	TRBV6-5	ASSYNRGREKLF
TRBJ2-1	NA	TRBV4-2	ASSQFSSGGAAEQF
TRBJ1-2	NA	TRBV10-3	AISESLAIEHT
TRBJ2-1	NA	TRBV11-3	ASSLGGGRSYNEQF
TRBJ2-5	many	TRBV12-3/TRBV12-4	ASAPEVIETQY
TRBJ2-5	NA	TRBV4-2	ASSQDGSSGGWSQETQY
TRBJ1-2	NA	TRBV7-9	ASSSTRDGYGYT
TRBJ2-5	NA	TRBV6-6	ASVSAAGQETQY
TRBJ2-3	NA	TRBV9	ASSEEDTQY
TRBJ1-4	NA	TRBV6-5	ASSYGPGQRNEKLF
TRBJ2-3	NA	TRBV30	AWSAGGDGGDTQY
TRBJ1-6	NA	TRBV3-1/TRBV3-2	ASSLFAGNSPLH
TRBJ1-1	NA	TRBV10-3	AIRDRDDAEAF
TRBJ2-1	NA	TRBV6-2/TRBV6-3	ASSPTGTGNNEQF
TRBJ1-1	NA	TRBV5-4	ASRRGQLLNTEAF
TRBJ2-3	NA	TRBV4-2	ASSQAPRSTDTQY
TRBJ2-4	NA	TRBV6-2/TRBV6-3	ASSSTGWLAKNIQY
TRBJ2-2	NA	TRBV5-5	ASSPRDTDTGELF
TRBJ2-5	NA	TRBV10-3	AINASPEETQY
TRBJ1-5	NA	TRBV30	AWSRGRNQPQH
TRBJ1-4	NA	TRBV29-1	SARQVINEKLF
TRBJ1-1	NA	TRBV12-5	ASAPLRWNTEAF
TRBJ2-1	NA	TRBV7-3	ASSQPGSLLNEQF
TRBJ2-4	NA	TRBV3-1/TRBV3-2	ASSQDVVARAKNIQY
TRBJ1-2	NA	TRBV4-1	ASSQDRGRNYGYT
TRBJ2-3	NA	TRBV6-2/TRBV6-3	ASSYSSGGNTDTQY
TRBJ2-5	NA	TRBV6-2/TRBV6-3	ASSWYSRETQY
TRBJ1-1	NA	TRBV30	ASGSWTEAF
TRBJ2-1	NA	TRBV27	ASSFGTSGVNEQF
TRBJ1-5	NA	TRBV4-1	ASSPGQGLGQPQH
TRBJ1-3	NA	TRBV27	ASSLSRHSGNTIY
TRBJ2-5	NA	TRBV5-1	ASSLVASGGALKETQY
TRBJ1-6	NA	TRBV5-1	ASSPDRAGSPLH
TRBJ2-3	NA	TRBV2	ASSELAGASTDTQY
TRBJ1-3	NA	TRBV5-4	ASSLGTPSGNTIY
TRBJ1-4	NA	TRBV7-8	ASSLVPPPTGGGYGEKLF